The 21 T cell receptor beta chains given below trace back to one sample, sequenced in a study of T cell clonality in common variable immunodeficiency. The table came from immunoSEQ multiplex PCR; TCRdb's copy has only in-frame clones and leaves some out. This sample comprises about 40,000 clones, none seen once only. The sample consisted of peripheral blood mononuclear cells. The source of these receptors is a person aged 18-70 years in good health.

This clone was detected ten times or more. The CDR3 end is not reached by the read, which stops 3 residues before it; the germline J gene fills it in. The gene calls are TRBV13 and TRBJ2-3; 11 bases agree with TRBD2. With 5 bases clipped from V and 2 bases from J, the junction kept 12 bases outside the gene matches. Germline CDR1 PRHDT, CDR2 FYEKMQ (reference sequence). This CDR3 has 18 residues. The covered CDR3 bases are TGTGCCAGCAGCCCCGGAGGATTAGCGGGAGGGTACACAGATACG. The encoded protein is CASSPGGLAGGYTDT. In full, the CDR3 is CASSPGGLAGGYTDTQYF.

This clone has more than one count but fewer than ten. The read stops 3 residues short of the end of the CDR3; the missing end is completed from the germline J gene. This chain links TRBV2 with TRBJ1-5; D unresolved. The CDR3 length is 13 residues. V was clipped by 7 bases and J by 3 bases, with 10 bases between them. Looked up from germline, CDR1 is SNHLY and CDR2 is FYNNEI. The covered CDR3 bases are TGTGCCAGCACCCGGGTCTACAATCAGCCC. It is translated as CASTRVYNQP. The whole CDR3 sequence is CASTRVYNQPQHF.

Only a few counts were recorded for this clone. The read gets to within 3 residues of the CDR3 end, and the germline J gene fills in the rest. The gene calls are TRBV7-9 and TRBJ2-1; a possible D gene is TRBD2 (6 bases). Germline V gene sequence: CDR1 SEHNR, CDR2 FQNEAQ (reference sequence). The CDR3 loop spans 15 amino acids. Trimming cost V 5 bases and J 3 bases, with 14 bases left between them. The part of the CDR3 DNA that was read is TGTGCCAGCAGCCCTCGGGGTAGCGGCTACAATGAG. This gives the protein CASSPRGSGYNE. In full, the CDR3 is CASSPRGSGYNEQFF.

This clone appeared many times. The CDR3 end is not reached by the read, which stops 3 residues before it; the germline J gene fills it in. This chain uses TRBV5-4 with TRBJ1-2; 7 bases agree with TRBD1. J lost 5 bases, V lost 0 bases, and 4 bases had no gene match. This CDR3 is built from 14 residues. Germline V gives CDR1 SGHNT, CDR2 YYREEE (reference sequence). CDR3 amino acids: CASSLAGTDYGYTF. Incomplete CDR3 DNA: TGTGCCAGCAGCTTGGCCGGGACAGATTATGGC.

In its sample, this clone is medium-sized. The CDR3 extends 3 residues past the end of the read, so its final part is completed from the germline J gene. The chain is built from TRBV6-2 or TRBV6-3 and TRBJ2-7; 10 bases align to TRBD2. V lost 4 bases and J lost 2; bases outside the gene matches: 8. This CDR3 is built from 16 residues. Germline CDR1 reads MNHEY; CDR2 reads SVGEGT. CDR3 bases read: TGTGCCAGCAGTTCCCTTACTAGCGGGAAAGCCTACGAG. It specifies CASSSLTSGKAYE. The whole CDR3 reads CASSSLTSGKAYEQYF.

This clone was detected many times. Read sequence stops 3 residues before the CDR3 end, and the germline J gene provides the missing end. V is TRBV20-1 and J is TRBJ1-2; no firm D call. Germline CDR1 and CDR2: DFQATT and SNEGSKA (reference sequence). This CDR3 region has 13 residues. V was trimmed by 0 bases and J by 4 bases, leaving 9 bases between them. The CDR3 here is CSARDSPLYGYTF. The sequenced part of the CDR3 DNA is TGCAGTGCTAGAGATAGCCCCCTCTATGGC.

This clone was counted a few times. The missing CDR3 end, 3 residues past where the read stops, is filled in from the germline J gene. The J gene is TRBJ1-4, the V gene TRBV19, with TRBD1 matching over 11 bases. Germline V CDR1 and CDR2: LNHDA, SQIVND (reference sequence). The CDR3 loop spans 15 amino acids. CDR3 DNA, as far as it was read: TGTGCCAGTCCTCGGGACAGGGGGGTTAATTCACCA. Protein product: CASPRDRGVNSP. The entire CDR3 protein is CASPRDRGVNSPLFF.

In this sample, this clone turned up many times. The CDR3 end falls 3 residues outside the read, so it is completed with the germline J gene. V gene TRBV2 combines with J gene TRBJ2-7; unclear D gene. The CDR3 has 15 residues. Per germline, CDR1 SNHLY and CDR2 FYNNEI. Trimming removed 2 bases at V and 0 bases at J, with 11 bases between. The CDR3 sequence is CASSESPRYSYEQYF. The DNA read from the CDR3 is TGTGCCAGCAGTGAATCCCCCAGGTACTCCTACGAG.

This clone was seen only a few times. Sequencing ends 3 residues short of the CDR3 end; the germline J gene provides the rest. The J gene is TRBJ2-7, the V gene TRBV10-2; no firm D call. Trimming pared 3 bases from V and 4 bases from J, leaving 19 bases between. Germline V gene lookup returns CDR1 WSHSY and CDR2 SAAADI. CDR3 length: 16 amino acids. CDR3 DNA (partial): TGCGCCAGCAGTGACCCGATGGCAGAACCTCCGTACGAG. This sequence encodes CASSDPMAEPPYE. The whole CDR3 is CASSDPMAEPPYEQYF.

This clone was counted ten times or more. Sequencing ends 3 residues short of the CDR3 end; the germline J gene provides the rest. V and J are TRBV19 and TRBJ1-1, with 10 bases lining up with TRBD1. Trimming removed 3 bases from V and 0 bases from J; junction bases left unmatched: 13. The CDR3 contains 19 residues. Germline lookup yields CDR1 LNHDA and CDR2 SQIVND (reference sequence). CDR3 in amino acids: CASSIPDRGIVNLNTEAFF. The part of the CDR3 DNA that was read is TGTGCCAGTAGTATCCCGGACAGGGGGATCGTCAACCTGAACACTGAA.

The table lists this clone with a few counts. Sequencing ends 3 residues short of the CDR3 end; the germline J gene provides the rest. The chain couples TRBV11-2 to TRBJ2-7; TRBD1 matches 9 bases. The germline V gene has CDR1 SGHAT and CDR2 FQNNGV. The CDR3 runs to 15 residues. V lost 0 bases to trimming and J lost 2 bases; unmatched junction nucleotides: 2. The sequenced CDR3 bases are TGTGCCAGCAGCTTAGAACAGGGGGCTGCCTACGAG. Protein product: CASSLEQGAAYE. The CDR3 as a whole reads CASSLEQGAAYEQYF.

This clone has ten or more counts. The CDR3 goes on 3 residues after the read ends, and that part is filled in from the germline J gene. This rearrangement joins TRBV9 to TRBJ2-7, with a weak D call TRBD2 (6 bases). Trimming stripped 3 bases from V and 2 bases from J, with 15 bases between. This CDR3 is built from 15 residues. CDR1 is SGDLS, CDR2 YYNGEE, per germline. The sequenced part of the CDR3 DNA is TGTGCCAGCAGCGCCTATCTAGCGCCCACCTACGAG. Its protein product is CASSAYLAPTYE. The entire CDR3 sequence reads CASSAYLAPTYEQYF.

This clone showed up many times. The CDR3 end falls 3 residues outside the read, so it is completed with the germline J gene. The chain recombines TRBV30 with TRBJ1-4, with 10 bases fitting TRBD1. V lost 1 base, J lost 0 bases, and 5 bases stayed unmatched. Germline assignment: CDR1 GTSNPN and CDR2 SVGIG (reference sequence). The CDR3 has 17 residues. The CDR3 sequence is CAWSGTGGYATNEKLFF. The sequenced CDR3 bases are TGTGCCTGGAGTGGGACAGGGGGGTATGCAACTAATGAAAAA.

At least ten counts were recorded for this clone. This may stem from a read error, because a much larger clone lies one nucleotide away. With the read ending 3 residues before the CDR3 end, the germline J gene is used to fill in that end. The rearrangement joins TRBV5-4 to TRBJ2-5; perhaps TRBD2 as D (5 bases). This CDR3 has 13 amino acids. Looked up from germline, CDR1 is SGHNT and CDR2 is YYREEE (reference sequence). The CDR3 protein is CASSTTGSDTQYF. The covered CDR3 bases are TGTGCCAGCAGCACCACGGGGTCAGATACC. Variable domain in full (rest from reference TRBV5-4 and TRBJ2-5): ETGVTQSPTHLIKTRGQQVTLRCSSQSGHNTVSWYQQALGQGPQFIFQYYREEENGRGNFPPRFSGLQFPNYSSELNVNALELDDSALYLCASSTTGSDTQYFGPGTRLLVL.

At least ten counts were recorded for this clone. The CDR3 goes on 3 residues after the read ends, and that part is filled in from the germline J gene. The rearrangement uses TRBV19 and TRBJ2-5, with D possibly TRBD2 on 5 matching bases. With 4 bases removed from V and 5 bases from J, the gap between germline ends came to 8 bases. CDR1 is LNHDA, CDR2 SQIVND, per germline (reference sequence). This CDR3 spans 12 amino acids. This CDR3 is CASSTRGETQYF. Partial CDR3 DNA: TGTGCCAGTAGTACCAGAGGGGAGACC.

This clone was picked up many times. The missing CDR3 end, 3 residues past where the read stops, is filled in from the germline J gene. V and J are TRBV9 and TRBJ2-5, with a possible D match to TRBD2 (6 bases). Germline assignment: CDR1 SGDLS and CDR2 YYNGEE. This CDR3 is built from 11 residues. CDR3 in amino acids: CVGGAQETQYF. Partial CDR3 DNA: TGTGTAGGAGGGGCCCAAGAGACC.

This clone was seen many times. The read comes to an end 3 residues before the CDR3 does, leaving the germline J gene to fill in the end. The chain carries TRBV20-1 and TRBJ1-2; TRBD1 might be the D (5 bases). CDR1 DFQATT and CDR2 SNEGSKA come from the germline V gene (reference sequence). The V and J ends lost 6 bases and 4 bases respectively, with 15 bases between them. The CDR3 is 13 residues long. The CDR3 protein is CSAGGSDRYGYTF. CDR3 DNA (partial): TGCAGTGCCGGGGGGTCAGATCGCTATGGC.

This clone came up many times. The read ends 3 residues before the CDR3 terminus; that terminus is restored from the germline J gene. This chain links TRBV20-1 with TRBJ2-4; 10 positions agree with TRBD2. Germline lookup yields CDR1 DFQATT and CDR2 SNEGSKA (reference sequence). The CDR3 length is 17 residues. J was trimmed by 1 base and V by 6 bases; bases with no gene match: 12. CDR3: CSAHDSGRAAAKNIQYF. The sequenced CDR3 bases are TGCAGTGCCCATGACAGCGGGAGGGCCGCGGCCAAAAACATT.

This clone was observed many times. The read terminates 3 residues before the CDR3 end, so the remaining end is supplied by the germline J gene. This rearrangement joins TRBV9 to TRBJ1-4, with 7 bases lining up with TRBD1. With 1 base clipped from V and 5 bases from J, the junction kept 5 bases outside the gene matches. Germline CDR1 SGDLS, CDR2 YYNGEE. This CDR3 comprises 15 residues. CDR3: CASSVRGTANEKLFF. The covered CDR3 bases are TGTGCCAGCAGCGTAAGGGGGACAGCAAATGAAAAA. The variable domain in full, with the rest retrieved from reference TRBV9 and TRBJ1-4, is DSGVTQTPKHLITATGQRVTLRCSPRSGDLSVYWYQQSLDQGLQFLIQYYNGEERAKGNILERFSAQQFPDLHSELNLSSLELGDSALYFCASSVRGTANEKLFFGSGTQLSVL.

This clone was seen ten or more times. The read is 3 residues too short to cover the CDR3 end, so that end is filled in from the germline J gene. The rearrangement uses TRBV29-1 and TRBJ2-6; 7 bases align to TRBD1. Looked up from germline, CDR1 is SQVTM and CDR2 is ANQGSEA. The CDR3 consists of 13 residues. The sequenced part of the CDR3 DNA is TGCAGCGTTGAATTAGGGGGCTCCCCTCTC. Its translation: CSVELGGSPL. The whole CDR3 sequence reads CSVELGGSPLLTF.

This clone was seen repeatedly, ten times or more. The read stops 3 residues short of the end of the CDR3; the missing end is completed from the germline J gene. This chain links TRBV5-5 with TRBJ1-1, with D possibly TRBD1 on 6 matching bases. This CDR3 is 13 amino acids long. Germline assignment: CDR1 SGHKS and CDR2 YYEKEE (reference sequence). CDR3 loop: CASSDDTGLKAFF. The DNA read from the CDR3 is TGTGCCAGCAGCGATGATACAGGGCTGAAA.